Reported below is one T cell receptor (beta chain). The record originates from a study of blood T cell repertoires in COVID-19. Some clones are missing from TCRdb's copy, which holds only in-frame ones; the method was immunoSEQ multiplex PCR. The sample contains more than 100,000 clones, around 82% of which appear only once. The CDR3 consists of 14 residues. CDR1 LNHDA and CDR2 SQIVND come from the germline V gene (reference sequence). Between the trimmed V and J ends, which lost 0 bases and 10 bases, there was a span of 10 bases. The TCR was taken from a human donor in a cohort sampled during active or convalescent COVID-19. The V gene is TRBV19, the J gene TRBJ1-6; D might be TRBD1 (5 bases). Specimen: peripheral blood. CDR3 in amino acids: CASSIEGRGSPLHF. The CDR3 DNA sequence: TGTGCCAGTAGTATAGAAGGAAGGGGATCACCCCTCCACTTT.